A selection of T cell receptor beta chains follows, all from one sample in a study of shared clonotypes between healthy human individuals. Sequencing was performed with immunoSEQ multiplex PCR; in TCRdb, only in-frame clones are kept and a portion is missing. The table includes about 2 million clones, over 85% detected once. Sequencing was performed on naive CD8+ T cells sorted from blood. These receptor sequences come from a man between 18 and 29 years old in good health. Both conserved end residues are trimmed from each CDR3.

j_call v_call cdr3_aa
TRBJ2-3 TRBV9 ASSVVSGLTDTQY
TRBJ2-1 TRBV6-5 ASSYSAGEIYNEQF
TRBJ2-2 TRBV4-1 ASSQDQDRRGELF
TRBJ1-2 TRBV9 ASSVDGMGRDGYT
TRBJ1-5 TRBV30 AWSEDSHSNQPQH
TRBJ2-2 TRBV7-9 ASSFRLGVPGELF
TRBJ2-7 TRBV27 ASSPGAAYEQY
TRBJ2-1 TRBV6-1 ASSDLRGFNEQF
TRBJ2-7 TRBV4-1 ASSQEKGYYEQY
TRBJ2-1 TRBV5-6 ASREQGAGWNEQF
TRBJ1-6 TRBV9 ASSVGAGEVNSPLH
TRBJ1-1 TRBV28 ASSFRAHPIMNTEAF
TRBJ2-7 TRBV5-1 ASSLSSAGDYEQY
TRBJ1-1 TRBV25-1 ASSGQGNTEAF
TRBJ1-2 TRBV9 ASSVEFSYT
TRBJ1-2 TRBV28 ASRFGVGDYGYT
TRBJ2-7 TRBV5-1 ASSLDPFTGIGTYEQY
TRBJ1-6 TRBV9 ASSAFTDGNSPLH
TRBJ1-1 TRBV14 ASSYQEISPPPNTEAF
TRBJ2-1 TRBV4-1 ASSQDEAGADQF
TRBJ1-4 TRBV7-6 ASSLALGAETNEKLF
TRBJ2-7 TRBV25-1 ASTGGSTYEQY
TRBJ1-3 TRBV5-1 ASSDDRGFSGNTIY
TRBJ2-1 TRBV28 ASSFSASRGNEQF
TRBJ2-7 TRBV4-3 ASSQELAGYEQY
TRBJ2-2 TRBV11-2 ASSLEQFDTGELF
TRBJ2-2 TRBV7-6 ASSPSGGENTGELF
TRBJ2-7 TRBV18 ASSPYTAYEQY
TRBJ1-1 TRBV4-1 ASSQDYDGEDTEAF
TRBJ2-5 TRBV28 ASSHASLSLAGGGPQETQY
TRBJ2-1 TRBV13 ASSLDRAFYNEQF
TRBJ2-3 TRBV19 ASRSSTDTQY
TRBJ1-1 TRBV4-1 ASSHTTSRRTEAF
TRBJ2-3 TRBV27 ASSYGVGSADTQY
TRBJ1-5 TRBV19 ASRTDRRGEPQH
TRBJ2-7 TRBV5-1 ASSGPGTGDYEQY
TRBJ1-2 TRBV30 AWSAEDRGLNYGYT
TRBJ1-1 TRBV5-6 ASRRPDMNTEAF
TRBJ2-7 TRBV27 ASSLGLAGSEQY
TRBJ1-2 TRBV6-5 ASSPLTGLYGYT
TRBJ2-7 TRBV4-2 ASSLTTTYEQY
TRBJ1-6 TRBV27 ASSQTGVPYNSPLH
TRBJ2-2 TRBV27 ASKATGELF